The 14 T cell receptor beta chains presented below share a single source sample, sequenced in a study of T cells in Graves' hyperthyroidism and ophthalmopathy. Template material for amplifying TCR beta CDR3 regions consisted of RNA transcripts. With the HTBI primer set, the TCR CDR3 went through a first round of RT-PCR. Each CDR3 protein is one row after TCRdb ran MiXCR on the multiplex PCR reads. This table has about 380,000 distinct CDR3 sequences, approximately 17% appearing once. The sample consisted of blood. These receptors were obtained from a man younger than 30 with Graves' ophthalmopathy.

This CDR3 reads CASSASGQETQYF. The CDR3 DNA reads as TGCGCCAGCAGTGCATCGGGCCAAGAGACCCAGTACTTC. The chain uses TRBV10-1 and TRBJ2-5; D is ambiguous. The CDR3 is made up of 13 amino acids. Trimming stripped 4 bases from V and 1 base from J, with 7 bases between. Germline-derived CDR1 and CDR2 are WNHNN and SYGVQD (reference sequence).

The V and J genes are TRBV6-1 and TRBJ2-1, with TRBD2 as a possible D gene (6 bases). CDR1 MNHNS and CDR2 SASEGT come from the germline V gene. V was cut by 1 base and J by 1 base, with 14 bases left in between. CDR3 length equals 17 residues. CDR3 bases: TGTGCCAGCAGTGAAGATGGTTGGAGGGATTCCTACAATGAGCAGTTCTTC. Translation gives CASSEDGWRDSYNEQFF.

This clonotype was found many times. This chain links TRBV5-1 with TRBJ2-3; maybe TRBD1 (6 bases). Germline V gene sequence: CDR1 SGHRS, CDR2 YFSETQ. Trimming removed 0 bases from V and 1 base from J, with 12 bases in between. The CDR3 has 16 residues. CDR3 sequence reads: CASSLEGDLRTDTQYF. For the CDR3, the DNA is TGCGCCAGCAGCTTGGAGGGGGACCTCCGCACAGATACGCAGTATTTT.

The table lists this clonotype with many counts. The rearrangement uses TRBV20-1 and TRBJ1-5; D unclear. Trimming left V 0 bases short and J 4 bases short, with 16 bases between. Germline V gives CDR1 DFQATT, CDR2 SNEGSKA (reference sequence). The CDR3 extends over 16 amino acids. The CDR3 region has the DNA TGCAGTGCTAGAGACCCATATTCAAATGGGAATCAGCCCCAGCATTTT. Amino acid sequence: CSARDPYSNGNQPQHF.

The rearrangement links TRBV2 to TRBJ1-1; tentative D call: TRBD1 (5 bases). Germline V gene sequence: CDR1 SNHLY, CDR2 FYNNEI. Trimming took off 4 bases at V and 5 bases at J, with 11 bases between the two ends. The CDR3 has 13 amino acids. CDR3 in amino acids: CASSGEGWTEAFF. The CDR3 region has the DNA TGTGCCAGCAGTGGCGAGGGGTGGACTGAAGCTTTCTTT.

The V gene is TRBV7-2, the J gene TRBJ2-7; a possible D gene is TRBD1 (6 bases). Germline values: CDR1 SGHTA, CDR2 FQGNSA. Trimming took 3 bases from V and 6 from J, leaving 12 bases between them. This CDR3 region has 13 residues. CDR3 sequence (DNA): TGTGCCAGCAGCTTCTTTGGGGGCGGCGAGCAGTACTTC. Translating gives CASSFFGGGEQYF.

This clonotype showed up many times. The chain links TRBV27 to TRBJ2-3; 11 bases are a match to TRBD2. The junction had 8 bases not matched to a gene; V was cut back by 3 bases and J by 6 bases. There are 16 residues in the CDR3. Germline loops: CDR1 MNHEY, CDR2 SMNVEV (reference sequence). Here the CDR3 reads CASSLTLAGVWDTQYF. CDR3 coding DNA: TGTGCCAGCAGTTTGACACTAGCGGGGGTTTGGGATACGCAGTATTTT.

Ten or more counts support this clonotype. This sequence joins TRBV7-9 and TRBJ2-3, with 8 bases matching TRBD1. The V segment lost 5 bases and the J segment 1 base; nucleotides outside the gene matches: 8. The length of the CDR3 is 16 residues. CDR1 is SEHNR, CDR2 FQNEAQ, per germline (reference sequence). The CDR3 DNA follows: TGTGCCAGCAGCCCAACAGGGACAGGAGGCACAGATACGCAGTATTTT. Translation gives CASSPTGTGGTDTQYF.

The table lists this clonotype with many counts. This chain links TRBV11-2 with TRBJ1-1, with D possibly matching TRBD1 (5 bases). The CDR3 has 15 residues. Trimming shortened V by 7 bases and J by 0 bases, and 15 bases separated the two germline ends. The germline CDR1 and CDR2 sequences are SGHAT and FQNNGV. The CDR3 DNA reads as TGTGCCAGCACCCTCGAGGGGTTAATGAACACTGAAGCTTTCTTT. It is translated as CASTLEGLMNTEAFF. Full variable domain (missing parts from reference TRBV11-2 and TRBJ1-1): EAGVAQSPRYKIIEKRQSVAFWCNPISGHATLYWYQQILGQGPKLLIQFQNNGVVDDSQLPKDRFSAERLKGVDSTLKIQPAKLEDSAVYLCASTLEGLMNTEAFFGQGTRLTVV.

This clonotype was detected ten times or more. The chain couples TRBV10-3 to TRBJ2-7; 7 positions agree with TRBD1. Germline V gives CDR1 ENHRY, CDR2 SYGVKD. The CDR3 length is 13 residues. V lost 6 bases and J lost 3; bases outside the gene matches: 5. This chain's CDR3 is CAIRDRASYEQYF. The CDR3 DNA sequence: TGTGCCATCAGAGACAGGGCGAGCTACGAGCAGTACTTC.

CDR3 residues: CASTTRRGVYGYTF. In DNA, the CDR3 is TGTGCCAGCACCACCCGCCGCGGCGTCTATGGCTACACCTTC. The chain carries TRBV12-3 or TRBV12-4 and TRBJ1-2; D not resolved. The CDR3 is 14 amino acids. V lost 7 bases and J lost 4, with 16 bases in between.

This clonotype was counted only a few times. V gene TRBV3-1 combines with J gene TRBJ2-5; TRBD2 aligns across 7 bases. The germline gives CDR1 LGHDT, CDR2 YNNKEL (reference sequence). There are 16 residues in the CDR3. Trimming at V came to 2 bases and at J to 4 bases, leaving 10 bases not matched to a gene. This CDR3 reads CASSQHLSGDGETQYF. CDR3 in DNA: TGTGCCAGCAGCCAACACCTCAGCGGGGACGGAGAGACCCAGTACTTC.

The chain employs TRBV6-4 and TRBJ1-2, with 8 bases identical to TRBD1. Germline values: CDR1 MRHNA, CDR2 SNTAGT. The CDR3 totals 12 residues. The CDR3 bases are TGTACCACCCAAGACAGGGGCTATGGCTACACCTTC. Amino acids: CTTQDRGYGYTF.

This clonotype was counted ten times or more. The chain couples TRBV10-3 to TRBJ1-5; the D is unclear. Deletions cut 3 bases from V and 4 bases from J, with 10 bases between. CDR1 is ENHRY and CDR2 is SYGVKD in the germline V gene. The CDR3 consists of 14 residues. The chain's CDR3 is CAISDPGINQPQHF. The CDR3 DNA follows: TGTGCCATCAGTGACCCCGGGATTAATCAGCCCCAGCATTTT.